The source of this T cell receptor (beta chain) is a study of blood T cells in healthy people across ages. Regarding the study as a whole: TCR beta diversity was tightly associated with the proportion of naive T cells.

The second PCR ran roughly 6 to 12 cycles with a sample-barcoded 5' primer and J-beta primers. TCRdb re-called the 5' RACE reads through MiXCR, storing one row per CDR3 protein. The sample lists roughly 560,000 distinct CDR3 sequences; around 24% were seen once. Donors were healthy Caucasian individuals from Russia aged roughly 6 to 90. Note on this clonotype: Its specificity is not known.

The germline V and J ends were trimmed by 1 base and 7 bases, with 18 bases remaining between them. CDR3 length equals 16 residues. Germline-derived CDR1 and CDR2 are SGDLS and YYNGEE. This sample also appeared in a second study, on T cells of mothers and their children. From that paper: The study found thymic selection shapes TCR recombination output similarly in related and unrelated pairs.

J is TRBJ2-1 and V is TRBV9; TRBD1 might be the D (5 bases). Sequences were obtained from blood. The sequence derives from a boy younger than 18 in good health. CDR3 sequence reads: CASSVHPDTMWNEQFF. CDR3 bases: TGTGCCAGCAGCGTACACCCGGACACAATGTGGAATGAGCAGTTCTTC.